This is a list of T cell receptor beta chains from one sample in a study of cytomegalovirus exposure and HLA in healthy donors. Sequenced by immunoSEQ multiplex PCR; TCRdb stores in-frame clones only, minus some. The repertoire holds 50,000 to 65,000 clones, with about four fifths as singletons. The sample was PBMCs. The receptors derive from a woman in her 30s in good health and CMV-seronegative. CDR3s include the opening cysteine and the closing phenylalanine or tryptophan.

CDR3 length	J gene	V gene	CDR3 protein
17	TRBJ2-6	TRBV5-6	CASSLDRGQAGANVLTF
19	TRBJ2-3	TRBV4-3	CASSQRHEVAGGPEDTQYF
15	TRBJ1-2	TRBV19	CASTATTGAPYGYTF
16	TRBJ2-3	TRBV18	CASSTGTSGRMDTQYF
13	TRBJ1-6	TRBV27	CASSLGGGSPLHF
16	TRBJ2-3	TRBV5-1	CASSLAVRAVPDTQYF
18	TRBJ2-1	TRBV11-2	CASRGQGYSGRSYNEQFF
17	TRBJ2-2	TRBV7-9	CASSLDSAGEDTGELFF
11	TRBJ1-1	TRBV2	CASRVQVEAFF
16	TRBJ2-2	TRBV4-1	CASSPQRTSNTGELFF
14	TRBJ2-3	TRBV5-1	CASSELGSTDTQYF
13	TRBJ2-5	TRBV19	CASRLAGDETQYF
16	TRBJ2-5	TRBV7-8	CASSILGQRVTETQYF
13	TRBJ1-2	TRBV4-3	CASSLTGDYGYTF
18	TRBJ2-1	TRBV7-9	CASSRGTSGSGAYNEQFF
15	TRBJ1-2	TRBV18	CASSPKGAVPGGYTF
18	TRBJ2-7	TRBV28	CASSLIGLAGIRSYEQYF
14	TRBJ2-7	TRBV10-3	CAISGTSGSGEQYF
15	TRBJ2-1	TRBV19	CASSQGTGGYNEQFF
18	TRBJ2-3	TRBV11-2	CASSSLTGPSGSTDTQYF
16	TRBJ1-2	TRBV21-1	CASSSPGTTPPKGYTF
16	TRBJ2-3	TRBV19	CASSRRGQMLSDTQYF
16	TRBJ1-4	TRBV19	CASSIPQGPTNEKLFF
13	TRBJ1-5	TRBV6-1	CATEGQGYQPQHF
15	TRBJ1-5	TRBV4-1	CASSQETGPNQPQHF
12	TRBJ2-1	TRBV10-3	CAIESEGHEQFF
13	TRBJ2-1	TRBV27	CASSLGEYNEQFF
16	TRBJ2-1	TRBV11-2	CASSSGTGWGYNEQFF
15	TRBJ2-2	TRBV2	CASSYGRAITGELFF
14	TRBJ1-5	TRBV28	CASSLRTGYQPQHF
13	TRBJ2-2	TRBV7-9	CASSLGLSGELFF
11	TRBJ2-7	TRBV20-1	CSATDGRADYF
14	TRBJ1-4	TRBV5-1	CASSPETGQEKLFF
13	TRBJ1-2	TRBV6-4	CASSGTGGYGYTF
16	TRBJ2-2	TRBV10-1	CASLGLAGLNSGELFF
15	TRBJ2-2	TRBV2	CASRGTSGSTGELFF
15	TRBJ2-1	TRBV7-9	CASSLVSGLDNEQFF
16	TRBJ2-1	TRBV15	CATSSYLLSSYNEQFF
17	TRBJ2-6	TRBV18	CASSTGTEAFGANVLTF